Shown below are 17 T cell receptor beta chains from a single sample sequenced in a study of chemoradiotherapy in HPV16-positive cancers. Libraries were prepared by immunoSEQ multiplex PCR; TCRdb keeps only in-frame clonotypes and omits some of them. The table has approximately 12,000 clones, approximately 85% seen once. The specimen was blood, collected from a patient who underwent chemoradiotherapy. The source of these receptors is a human donor with HPV-associated anogenital cancer.

This clone occurred a few times. This chain joins TRBV27 and TRBJ2-7, with 8 bases fitting TRBD2. The germline gives CDR1 MNHEY, CDR2 SMNVEV (reference sequence). The CDR3 spans 16 residues. The V gene end was trimmed by 5 bases and the J gene end by 6 bases; junction bases not matched to a gene: 15. CDR3 residues: CASSRGGLEAALEQYF. As DNA, the CDR3 is TGTGCCAGCAGTCGGGGGGGACTCGAAGCCGCACTCGAGCAGTACTTC.

The chain joins TRBV2 to TRBJ2-5, with a tentative D call TRBD2 (5 bases). The CDR3 sequence is 14 residues long. Trimming cost V 5 bases and J 7 bases, with 17 bases left between them. Germline V lookup: CDR1 SNHLY, CDR2 FYNNEI. The CDR3 DNA reads as TGTGCCAGCAGTCCTAGGACTGCAGGCGGGACCCAGTACTTC. As protein: CASSPRTAGGTQYF. Drawing the rest from reference TRBV2 and TRBJ2-5, the complete variable domain is EPEVTQTPSHQVTQMGQEVILRCVPISNHLYFYWYRQILGQKVEFLVSFYNNEISEKSEIFDDQFSVERPDGSNFTLKIRSTKLEDSAMYFCASSPRTAGGTQYFGPGTRLLVL.

This rearrangement joins TRBV7-2 to TRBJ1-1, with TRBD1 matching over 7 bases. V gave up 1 base and J gave up 1 base; unmatched junction bases: 0. The CDR3 runs 14 residues. The germline V gene has CDR1 SGHTA and CDR2 FQGNSA. CDR3 in DNA: TGTGCCAGCAGCTTAGGGACAGGGAACACTGAAGCTTTCTTT. Translated, it gives CASSLGTGNTEAFF. Filled out from reference TRBV7-2 and TRBJ1-1, the complete variable domain reads GAGVSQSPSNKVTEKGKDVELRCDPISGHTALYWYRQSLGQGLEFLIYFQGNSAPDKSGLPSDRFSAERTGGSVSTLTIQRTQQEDSAVYLCASSLGTGNTEAFFGQGTRLTVV.

This clone was observed a few times. The chain employs TRBV2 and TRBJ1-1, with a tentative D call TRBD1 (5 bases). The CDR3 spans 13 residues. V lost 7 bases to trimming and J lost 4 bases, with 13 bases between them. Germline-derived CDR1 and CDR2 are SNHLY and FYNNEI. CDR3 sequence (DNA): TGTGCCAGCAACAAAGGCGGGGGCACTGAAGCTTTCTTT. Its protein is CASNKGGGTEAFF.

This clone was seen a single time. The rearrangement joins TRBV5-6 to TRBJ1-2; 7 nucleotides agree with TRBD1. Unmatched junction bases numbered 9, after V lost 4 bases and J lost 6 bases. The CDR3 sequence is 14 residues long. The V gene's germline CDR1 is SGHDT and CDR2 YYEEEE. CDR3 residues: CASSTSTGFNGYTF. The DNA for the CDR3 is TGTGCCAGCAGCACCTCGACAGGGTTCAATGGCTACACCTTC.

The chain employs TRBV5-4 and TRBJ2-5, with 10 bases lining up with TRBD1. Per the germline V gene, CDR1 is SGHNT and CDR2 is YYREEE (reference sequence). This CDR3 spans 16 amino acids. Trimming removed 1 base from V and 3 bases from J; junction bases left unmatched: 6. CDR3 residues: CASSLPRTGGKETQYF. In nucleotides, the CDR3 is TGTGCCAGCAGCTTGCCGCGGACAGGGGGGAAAGAGACCCAGTACTTC.

The V gene is TRBV12-5, the J gene TRBJ1-5; D is possibly TRBD1 (6 bases). Germline V gene sequence: CDR1 LGHNT, CDR2 FRNRAP. V dropped 4 bases and J dropped 2 bases, with 6 bases sitting between them. The CDR3 is 13 amino acids. CDR3: CASGSGGNQPQHF. For the CDR3, the DNA is TGTGCTAGTGGTTCAGGGGGCAATCAGCCCCAGCATTTT.

The chain links TRBV5-6 to TRBJ2-7; 7 bases line up with TRBD1. The ends lost 4 bases at V and 6 bases at J; junction bases unmatched: 7. The CDR3 has 13 amino acids. Germline V gene sequence: CDR1 SGHDT, CDR2 YYEEEE. Here the CDR3 DNA reads TGTGCCAGCAGCGTTGCCGGGACAGCCGAGCAGTACGTC. Protein: CASSVAGTAEQYV.

CDR3: CASSLGYRQETQYF. For the CDR3, the DNA is TGCGCCAGCAGCTTGGGTTACAGACAAGAGACCCAGTACTTC. This chain uses TRBV5-1 with TRBJ2-5; D unresolved. Germline CDR1 reads SGHRS; CDR2 reads YFSETQ. Trimming removed 0 bases from V and 2 bases from J, with 8 bases in between. The CDR3 has 14 residues.

The V and J genes are TRBV5-1 and TRBJ1-2; 11 bases align to TRBD1. The ends lost 2 bases at V and 6 bases at J; junction bases unmatched: 3. In germline, CDR1 is SGHRS, CDR2 YFSETQ. The CDR3 runs to 14 residues. Here the CDR3 reads CASSLRTGGDGYTF. Here the CDR3 DNA reads TGCGCCAGCAGCTTACGGACAGGGGGCGATGGCTACACCTTC.

The chain joins TRBV23-1 to TRBJ1-5; 7 bases line up with TRBD1. TRBV23-1 is an open reading frame, and its role is uncertain. The V gene end was trimmed by 3 bases and the J gene end by 2 bases; junction bases not matched to a gene: 7. The CDR3 is 16 residues long. DNA for the CDR3: TGCGCCAGCAGTCACCCCGACAGGGTGGGCAATCAGCCCCAGCATTTT. This sequence encodes CASSHPDRVGNQPQHF.

This chain joins TRBV28 and TRBJ2-7; tentative D call: TRBD2 (6 bases). Germline V CDR1 and CDR2: MDHEN, SYDVKM. CDR3 length equals 13 residues. The ends were cut back, 6 bases at V and 4 bases at J, with 13 bases in the middle. CDR3 coding DNA: TGTGCCAGCAGCGCCGGGACTCCATACGAGCAGTACTTC. Translation: CASSAGTPYEQYF.

The chain is built from TRBV2 and TRBJ1-1; D possibly corresponds to TRBD1 (6 bases). V was shortened by 7 bases and J by 1 base, with 16 bases between the two germline ends. The germline CDR1 and CDR2 sequences are SNHLY and FYNNEI. The CDR3 consists of 15 residues. As DNA, the CDR3 is TGTGCCAGCACCCTCATCCCGACAGGGAACACTGAAGCTTTCTTT. This sequence encodes CASTLIPTGNTEAFF.

The chain uses TRBV10-2 and TRBJ2-2; the D is unclear. The germline V and J ends were trimmed by 0 bases and 7 bases, with 12 bases remaining between them. There are 15 residues in the CDR3. CDR1 is WSHSY, CDR2 SAAADI, per germline. This CDR3 reads CASSESLSPVGELFF. The CDR3 nucleotides read TGCGCCAGCAGTGAGTCGTTAAGTCCTGTCGGGGAGCTGTTTTTT.

The rearrangement links TRBV2 to TRBJ1-1; 8 bases line up with TRBD1. The junction had 7 bases not matched to a gene; V was cut back by 2 bases and J by 8 bases. Looked up from germline, CDR1 is SNHLY and CDR2 is FYNNEI. This CDR3 is built from 14 residues. The CDR3 reads CASSEWGQATEAFF. CDR3 nucleotide sequence: TGTGCCAGCAGTGAATGGGGACAGGCCACGGAAGCTTTCTTT.

J is TRBJ1-1 and V is TRBV9, with D possibly matching TRBD1 (6 bases). The germline V and J ends were trimmed by 3 bases and 1 base, with 10 bases remaining between them. The germline gives CDR1 SGDLS, CDR2 YYNGEE. This CDR3 comprises 14 residues. CDR3 sequence: CASSGSQGNTEAFF. The CDR3, as DNA: TGTGCCAGCAGCGGATCACAGGGGAACACTGAAGCTTTCTTT.

The chain has TRBV9 and TRBJ1-1; D remains ambiguous. Germline V gene sequence: CDR1 SGDLS, CDR2 YYNGEE. V lost 0 bases, J lost 1 base, and 7 bases lay in between. This CDR3 contains 14 residues. The CDR3 nucleotides are TGTGCCAGCAGCGTAGCACAAGGGAACACTGAAGCTTTCTTT. It translates to CASSVAQGNTEAFF.